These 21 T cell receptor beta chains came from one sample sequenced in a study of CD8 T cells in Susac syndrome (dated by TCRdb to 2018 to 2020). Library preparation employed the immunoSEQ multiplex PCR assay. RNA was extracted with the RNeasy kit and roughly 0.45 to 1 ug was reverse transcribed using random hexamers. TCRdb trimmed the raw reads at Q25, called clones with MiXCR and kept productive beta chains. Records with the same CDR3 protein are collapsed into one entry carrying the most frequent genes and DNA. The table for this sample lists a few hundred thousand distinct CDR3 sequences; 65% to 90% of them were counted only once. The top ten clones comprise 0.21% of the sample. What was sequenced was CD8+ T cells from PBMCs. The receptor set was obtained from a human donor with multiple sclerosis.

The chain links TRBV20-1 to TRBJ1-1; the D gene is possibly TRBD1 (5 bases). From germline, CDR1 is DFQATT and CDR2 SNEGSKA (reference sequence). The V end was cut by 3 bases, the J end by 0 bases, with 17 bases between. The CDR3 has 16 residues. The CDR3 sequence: CSASGAYGHMNTEAFF. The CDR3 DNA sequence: TGCAGTGCTAGCGGGGCCTACGGGCACATGAACACTGAAGCTTTCTTT.

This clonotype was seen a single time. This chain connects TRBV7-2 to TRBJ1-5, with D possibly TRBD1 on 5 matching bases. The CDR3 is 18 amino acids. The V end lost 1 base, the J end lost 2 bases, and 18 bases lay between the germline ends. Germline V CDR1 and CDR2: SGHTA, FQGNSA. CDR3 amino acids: CASSLDVVSGMGNQPQHF. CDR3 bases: TGTGCCAGCAGCTTAGACGTAGTTTCAGGGATGGGCAATCAGCCCCAGCATTTT.

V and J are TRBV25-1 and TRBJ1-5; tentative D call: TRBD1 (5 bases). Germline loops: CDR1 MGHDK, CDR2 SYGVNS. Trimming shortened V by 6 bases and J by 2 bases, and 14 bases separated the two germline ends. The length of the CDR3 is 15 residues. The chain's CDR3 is CASSSGVRGNQPQHF. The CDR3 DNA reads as TGTGCCAGCAGCTCGGGGGTAAGAGGCAATCAGCCCCAGCATTTT. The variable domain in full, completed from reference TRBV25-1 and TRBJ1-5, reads EADIYQTPRYLVIGTGKKITLECSQTMGHDKMYWYQQDPGMELHLIHYSYGVNSTEKGDLSSESTVSRIRTEHFPLTLESARPSHTSQYLCASSSGVRGNQPQHFGDGTRLSIL.

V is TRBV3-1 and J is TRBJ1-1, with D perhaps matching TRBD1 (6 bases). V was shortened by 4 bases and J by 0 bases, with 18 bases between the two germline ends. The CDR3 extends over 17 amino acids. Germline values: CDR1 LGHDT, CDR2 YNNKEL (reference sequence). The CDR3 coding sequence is TGTGCCAGCAGCCGAGATCTCTGGCAGGGGATGAACACTGAAGCTTTCTTT. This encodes CASSRDLWQGMNTEAFF.

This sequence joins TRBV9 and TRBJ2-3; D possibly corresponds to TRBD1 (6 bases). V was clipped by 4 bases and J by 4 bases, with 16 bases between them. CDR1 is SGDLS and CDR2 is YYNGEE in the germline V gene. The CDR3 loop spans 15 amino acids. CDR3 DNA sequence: TGTGCCAGCAGCCCCGACAGGTACGGGGCAGATACGCAGTATTTT. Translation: CASSPDRYGADTQYF.

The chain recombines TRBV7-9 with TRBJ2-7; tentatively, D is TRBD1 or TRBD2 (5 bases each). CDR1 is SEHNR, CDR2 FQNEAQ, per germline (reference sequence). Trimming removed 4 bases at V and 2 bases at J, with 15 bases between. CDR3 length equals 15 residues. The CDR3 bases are TGTGCCAGCAGCTCAGACGGGACGGACACCTACGAGCAGTACTTC. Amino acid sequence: CASSSDGTDTYEQYF.

The CDR3 region has the DNA TGCAGTGCTAGAGATCTCACAGGTGATCCCATGAACACTGAAGCTTTCTTT. This sequence encodes CSARDLTGDPMNTEAFF. V gene TRBV20-1 combines with J gene TRBJ1-1, with D perhaps matching TRBD1 (5 bases). CDR1 is DFQATT, CDR2 SNEGSKA, per germline (reference sequence). The CDR3 contains 17 residues. V was clipped by 0 bases and J by 0 bases, with 17 bases between them.

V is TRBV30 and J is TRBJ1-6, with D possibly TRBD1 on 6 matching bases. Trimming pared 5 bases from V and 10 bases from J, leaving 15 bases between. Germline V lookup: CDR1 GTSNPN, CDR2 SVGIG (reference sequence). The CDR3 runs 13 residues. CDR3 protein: CAWEETGRSPLHF. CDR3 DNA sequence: TGTGCCTGGGAGGAGACAGGCAGATCACCCCTCCACTTT.

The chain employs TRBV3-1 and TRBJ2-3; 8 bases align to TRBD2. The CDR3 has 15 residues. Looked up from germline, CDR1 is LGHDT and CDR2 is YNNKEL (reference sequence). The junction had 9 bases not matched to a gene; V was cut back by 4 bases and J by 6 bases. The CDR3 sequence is CASSPPGLVRDTQYF. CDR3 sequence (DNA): TGTGCCAGCAGCCCACCGGGACTAGTAAGGGATACGCAGTATTTT.

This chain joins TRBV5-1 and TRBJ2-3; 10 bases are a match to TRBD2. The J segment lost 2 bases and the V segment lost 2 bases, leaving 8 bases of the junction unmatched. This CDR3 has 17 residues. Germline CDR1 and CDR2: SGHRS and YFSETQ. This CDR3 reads CASSFIGLADDTDTQYF. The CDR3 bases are TGCGCCAGCAGCTTCATTGGACTAGCGGATGACACAGATACGCAGTATTTT.

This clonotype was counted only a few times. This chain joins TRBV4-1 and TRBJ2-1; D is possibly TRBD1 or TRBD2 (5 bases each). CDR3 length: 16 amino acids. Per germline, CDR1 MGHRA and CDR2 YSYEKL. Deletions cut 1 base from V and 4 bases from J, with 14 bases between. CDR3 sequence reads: CASSQAGDARYNEQFF. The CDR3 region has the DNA TGCGCCAGCAGCCAAGCTGGGGACGCGAGATACAATGAGCAGTTCTTC.

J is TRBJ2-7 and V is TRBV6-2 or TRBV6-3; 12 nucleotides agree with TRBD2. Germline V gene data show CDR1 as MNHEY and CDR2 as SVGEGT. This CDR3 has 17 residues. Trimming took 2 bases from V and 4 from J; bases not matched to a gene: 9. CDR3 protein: CASSYGAGTSGLYEQYF. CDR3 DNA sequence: TGTGCCAGCAGTTACGGAGCGGGGACTAGCGGGTTGTACGAGCAGTACTTC.

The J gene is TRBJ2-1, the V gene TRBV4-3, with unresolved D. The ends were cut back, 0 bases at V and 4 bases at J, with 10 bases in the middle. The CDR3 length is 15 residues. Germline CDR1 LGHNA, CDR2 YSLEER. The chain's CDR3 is CASSQDNGPYNEQFF. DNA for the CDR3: TGCGCCAGCAGCCAAGATAACGGACCATACAATGAGCAGTTCTTC.

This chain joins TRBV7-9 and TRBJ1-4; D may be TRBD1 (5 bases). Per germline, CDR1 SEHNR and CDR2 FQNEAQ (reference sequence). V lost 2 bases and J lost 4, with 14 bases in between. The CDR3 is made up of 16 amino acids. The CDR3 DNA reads TGTGCCAGCAGCTTAACGCAGGGCCCGGGTAATGAAAAACTGTTTTTT. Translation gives CASSLTQGPGNEKLFF.

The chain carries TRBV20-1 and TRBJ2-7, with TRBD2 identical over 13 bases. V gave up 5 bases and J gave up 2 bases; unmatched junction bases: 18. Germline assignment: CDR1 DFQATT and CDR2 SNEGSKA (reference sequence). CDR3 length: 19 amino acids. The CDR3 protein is CSADGWTSGSILEAYEQYF. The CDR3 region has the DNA TGCAGTGCTGACGGCTGGACTAGCGGGAGCATTTTAGAAGCCTACGAGCAGTACTTC.

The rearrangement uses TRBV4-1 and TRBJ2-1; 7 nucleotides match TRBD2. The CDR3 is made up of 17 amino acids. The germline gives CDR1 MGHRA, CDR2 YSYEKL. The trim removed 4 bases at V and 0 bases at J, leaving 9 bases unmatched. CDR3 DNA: TGCGCCAGCAGCCCCCCCCGGGCGGGGGTCTCCTACAATGAGCAGTTCTTC. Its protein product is CASSPPRAGVSYNEQFF.

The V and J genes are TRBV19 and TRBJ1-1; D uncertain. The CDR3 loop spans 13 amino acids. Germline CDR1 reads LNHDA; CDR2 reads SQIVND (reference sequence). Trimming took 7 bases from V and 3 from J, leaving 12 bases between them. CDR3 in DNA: TGTGCCAGTACCCCTGGGTTGGACACTGAAGCTTTCTTT. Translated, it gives CASTPGLDTEAFF.

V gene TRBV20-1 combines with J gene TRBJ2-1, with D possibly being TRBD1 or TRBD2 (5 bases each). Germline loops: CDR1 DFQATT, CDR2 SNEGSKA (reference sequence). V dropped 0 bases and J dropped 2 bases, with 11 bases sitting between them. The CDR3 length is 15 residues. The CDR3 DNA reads TGCAGTGCTAGAGATTGGGACCTAACCTACAATGAGCAGTTCTTC. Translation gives CSARDWDLTYNEQFF.

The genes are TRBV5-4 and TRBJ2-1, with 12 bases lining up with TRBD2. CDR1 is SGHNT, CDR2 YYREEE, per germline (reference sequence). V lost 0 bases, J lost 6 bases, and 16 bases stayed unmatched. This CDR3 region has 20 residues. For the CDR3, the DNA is TGTGCCAGCAGCTTGGGGACGACTAGCGGGAGAATTCTAGGGCGCAATGAGCAGTTCTTC. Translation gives CASSLGTTSGRILGRNEQFF.

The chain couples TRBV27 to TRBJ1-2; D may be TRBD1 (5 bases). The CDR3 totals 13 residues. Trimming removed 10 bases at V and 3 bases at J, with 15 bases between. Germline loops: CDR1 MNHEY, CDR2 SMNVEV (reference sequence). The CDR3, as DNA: TGTGCCACCCACCCCCAGGGTCACTATGGCTACACCTTC. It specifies CATHPQGHYGYTF.

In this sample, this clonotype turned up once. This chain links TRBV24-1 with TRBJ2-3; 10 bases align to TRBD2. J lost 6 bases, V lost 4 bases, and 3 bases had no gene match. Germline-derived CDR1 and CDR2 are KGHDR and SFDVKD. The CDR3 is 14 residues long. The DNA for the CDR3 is TGTGCCACCAGTGAGCTAGCGGGAGCGGATACGCAGTATTTT. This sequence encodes CATSELAGADTQYF.